What follows are 8 T cell receptor beta chains derived from one specimen sequenced in a study of regulatory T cells in long-lasting Graves disease. TCR beta libraries were built with iRepertoire HTBI primers and Arm-PCR of CDR3 regions. MiXCR, run by TCRdb on the multiplex PCR reads, gives a single entry per CDR3 protein. This sample has around 470,000 distinct CDR3 sequences; roughly 15% occur once, and the top ten carry approximately 17%. Time point given: newly diagnosed GD, antithyroid drugs for less than 3 months. The TCR library used RNA extracted from PBMCs. These data also featured in a second study, about T cells in Graves' hyperthyroidism and ophthalmopathy.

This specimen consisted of peripheral blood mononuclear cells (PBMCs), obtained at new diagnosis, from a patient treated with antithyroid drugs. These receptor sequences come from a woman aged 45-60 years with Graves disease.

The chain recombines TRBV6-1 with TRBJ1-5; D not resolved. This CDR3 comprises 13 residues. The V gene lost 2 bases and the J gene lost 12 bases, with 14 bases spanning the gap. Germline CDR1 is MNHNS and CDR2 is SASEGT. The CDR3 spells CASSERGQFLQHF. CDR3 nucleotides: TGTGCCAGCAGTGAACGGGGTCAGTTCCTCCAGCATTTT.

This clonotype came up a few times. The chain recombines TRBV24-1 with TRBJ2-3, with 7 nucleotides matching TRBD2. Unmatched junction bases numbered 13, after V lost 5 bases and J lost 0 bases. From germline, CDR1 is KGHDR and CDR2 SFDVKD. This CDR3 is built from 18 residues. Written as DNA, the CDR3 is TGTGCCACCAGTGCCCGGTCTAGCGGAAGCATTAGCACAGATACGCAGTATTTT. Its translation: CATSARSSGSISTDTQYF.

The sample holds many counts of this clonotype. This rearrangement joins TRBV2 to TRBJ2-3; 7 nucleotides agree with TRBD1. CDR1 SNHLY and CDR2 FYNNEI come from the germline V gene. The CDR3 has 15 residues. The trim removed 3 bases at V and 5 bases at J, leaving 8 bases unmatched. CDR3 protein: CASSEWQGVLDTQYF. The CDR3 nucleotides are TGTGCCAGCAGTGAGTGGCAGGGGGTTTTAGATACGCAGTATTTT.

This clonotype was seen a few times. The chain is built from TRBV5-1 and TRBJ2-1; TRBD2 matches at 13 bases. V lost 5 bases, J lost 8 bases, and 7 bases stayed unmatched. From germline, CDR1 is SGHRS and CDR2 YFSETQ. The CDR3 extends over 15 amino acids. Here the CDR3 DNA reads TGCGCCAGCAGGGTGTTAGGACTAGCGGGAGATGAGCAGTTCTTC. Its protein is CASRVLGLAGDEQFF.

This clonotype has a count of ten or more. The V gene is TRBV12-3 or TRBV12-4, the J gene TRBJ1-2; 7 nucleotides align to TRBD1. V lost 6 bases to trimming and J lost 4 bases; unmatched junction nucleotides: 8. The CDR3 has 14 residues. CDR3 nucleotides: TGTGCCAGCAGATTAAGGGGGCTGAGCTATGGCTACACCTTC. As protein: CASRLRGLSYGYTF.

This clonotype was counted a single time. In DNA, the CDR3 is TGTGCCAGCAGCTTAGTCTACTCCGGACAGGGGGTCACCGGGGAGCTGTTTTTT. It translates to CASSLVYSGQGVTGELFF. V is TRBV7-9 and J is TRBJ2-2, with 10 positions matching TRBD1. There are 18 residues in the CDR3. V gave up 1 base and J gave up 4 bases; unmatched junction bases: 9. The germline V gene has CDR1 SEHNR and CDR2 FQNEAQ (reference sequence).

The chain recombines TRBV20-1 with TRBJ2-1; perhaps TRBD2 as D (6 bases). This CDR3 comprises 15 residues. The germline V and J ends were trimmed by 3 bases and 2 bases, with 14 bases remaining between them. The V gene's germline CDR1 is DFQATT and CDR2 SNEGSKA (reference sequence). CDR3 loop: CSASRGGGTYNEQFF. DNA for the CDR3: TGCAGTGCTAGCCGGGGAGGCGGGACCTACAATGAGCAGTTCTTC.

The sample holds many counts of this clonotype. This rearrangement joins TRBV7-9 to TRBJ2-5; 10 bases agree with TRBD2. Trimming at V came to 4 bases and at J to 4 bases, leaving 3 bases not matched to a gene. CDR3 length equals 14 residues. The germline CDR1 and CDR2 sequences are SEHNR and FQNEAQ (reference sequence). CDR3 DNA sequence: TGTGCCAGCAGCTCGGTAGCGGGAGGAGAGACCCAGTACTTC. Residues: CASSSVAGGETQYF.